This T cell receptor beta chain comes out of a study of cytomegalovirus exposure and HLA in healthy donors. Assay: immunoSEQ multiplex PCR; the TCRdb copy retains only in-frame clones and omits some. The table includes 70,000 or so clones, 94% detected once. CDR1 and CDR2 from the germline V gene are SEHNR and FQNEAQ (reference sequence). The V gene lost 5 bases and the J gene lost 0 bases, with 11 bases spanning the gap. The length of the CDR3 is 15 residues. The clonotype comes from a woman aged 18-35 years in good health and CMV-seropositive. Input material: PBMCs. J is TRBJ2-1 and V is TRBV7-9, with D maybe TRBD1 (5 bases). The CDR3 region has the DNA TGTGCCAGCAGCCTGACAGTTCTCTCCTACAATGAGCAGTTCTTC. It codes for CASSLTVLSYNEQFF.